This TCR beta chain is drawn from a study of cytomegalovirus exposure and HLA in healthy donors. Study-level results: Later analysis suggested most CMV-associated TCR beta chains were HLA-restricted.

The PCR made use of 60 Vbeta and 13 Jbeta primers. Sequencing was performed with immunoSEQ multiplex PCR; in TCRdb, only in-frame clones are kept and a portion is missing. The sample comprises 100,000 or so clones, around 79% of which are singletons, and 3.5% to 5.5% rests with the top ten. This clone was counted between two and nine times. Its matching antigen is unknown. The CDR3 is 14 residues long. Germline V CDR1 and CDR2: SGHDT, YYEEEE. Trimming at V came to 4 bases and at J to 2 bases, leaving 6 bases not matched to a gene. The genes are TRBV5-6 and TRBJ2-7; 7 positions match TRBD1. The clonotype originates from a woman aged 40 to 55 in good health and CMV-seropositive. Input material: PBMCs. Here the CDR3 DNA reads TGTGCCAGCAGCAACCGGGACAGAGCCTACGAGCAGTACTTC. Translation: CASSNRDRAYEQYF.